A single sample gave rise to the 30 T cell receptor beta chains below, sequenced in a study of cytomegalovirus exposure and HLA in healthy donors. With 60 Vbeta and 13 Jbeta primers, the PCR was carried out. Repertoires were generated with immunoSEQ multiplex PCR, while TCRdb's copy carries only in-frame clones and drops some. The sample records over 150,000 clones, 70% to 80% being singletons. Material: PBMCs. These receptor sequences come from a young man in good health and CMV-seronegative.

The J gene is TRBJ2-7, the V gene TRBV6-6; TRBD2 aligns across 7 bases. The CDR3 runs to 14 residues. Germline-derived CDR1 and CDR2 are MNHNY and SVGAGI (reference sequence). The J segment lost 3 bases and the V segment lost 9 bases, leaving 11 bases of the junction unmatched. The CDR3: CASNIGRPVYEQYF. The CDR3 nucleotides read TGTGCCAGTAACATCGGGAGGCCTGTCTACGAGCAGTACTTC.

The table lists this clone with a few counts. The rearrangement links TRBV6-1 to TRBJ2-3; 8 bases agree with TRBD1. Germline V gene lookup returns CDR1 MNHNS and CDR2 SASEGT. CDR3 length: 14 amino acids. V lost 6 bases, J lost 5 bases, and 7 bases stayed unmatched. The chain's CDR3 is CASSRDRWGDTQYF. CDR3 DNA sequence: TGTGCCAGCAGCCGGGACAGGTGGGGAGATACGCAGTATTTT.

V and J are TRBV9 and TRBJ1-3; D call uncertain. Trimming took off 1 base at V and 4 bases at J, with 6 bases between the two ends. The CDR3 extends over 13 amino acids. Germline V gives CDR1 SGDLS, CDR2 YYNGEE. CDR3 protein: CASSVLGGNTIYF. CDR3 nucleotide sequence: TGTGCCAGCAGCGTACTCGGGGGAAACACCATATATTTT.

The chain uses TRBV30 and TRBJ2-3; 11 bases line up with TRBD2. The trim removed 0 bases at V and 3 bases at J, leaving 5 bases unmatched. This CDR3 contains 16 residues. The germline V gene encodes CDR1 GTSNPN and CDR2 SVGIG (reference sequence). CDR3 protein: CAWSVRRLAGTDTQYF. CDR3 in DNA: TGTGCCTGGAGTGTACGACGACTAGCGGGGACAGATACGCAGTATTTT.

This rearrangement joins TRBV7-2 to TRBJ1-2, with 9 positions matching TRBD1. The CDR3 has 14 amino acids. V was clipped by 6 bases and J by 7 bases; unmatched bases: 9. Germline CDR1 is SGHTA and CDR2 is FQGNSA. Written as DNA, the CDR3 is TGTGCCAGCAGATCGGCAACAGGGGGCTCTGGCTACACCTTC. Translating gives CASRSATGGSGYTF.

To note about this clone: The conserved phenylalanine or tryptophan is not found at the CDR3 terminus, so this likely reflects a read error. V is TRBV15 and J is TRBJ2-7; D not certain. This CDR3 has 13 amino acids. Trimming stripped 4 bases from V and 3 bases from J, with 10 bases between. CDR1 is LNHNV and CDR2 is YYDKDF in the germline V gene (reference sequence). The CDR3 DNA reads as TGTGCCACCAGCACCCGGATCGACTACGAGCAGTACCTC. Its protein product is CATSTRIDYEQYL.

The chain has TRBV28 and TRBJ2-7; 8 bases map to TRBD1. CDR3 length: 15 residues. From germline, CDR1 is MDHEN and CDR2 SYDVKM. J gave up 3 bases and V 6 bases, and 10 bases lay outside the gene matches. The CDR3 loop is CASSLPGTGLYEQYF. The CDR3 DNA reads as TGTGCCAGCAGCCTCCCCGGGACAGGCCTCTACGAGCAGTACTTC.

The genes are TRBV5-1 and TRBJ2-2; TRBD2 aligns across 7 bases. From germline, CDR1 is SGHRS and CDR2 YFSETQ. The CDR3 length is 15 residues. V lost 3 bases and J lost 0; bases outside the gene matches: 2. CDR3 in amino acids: CASSWGGSNTGELFF. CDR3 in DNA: TGCGCCAGCAGCTGGGGAGGGTCGAACACCGGGGAGCTGTTTTTT.

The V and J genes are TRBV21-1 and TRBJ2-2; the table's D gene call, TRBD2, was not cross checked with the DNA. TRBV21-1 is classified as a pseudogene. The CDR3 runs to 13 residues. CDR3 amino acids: CASSKGGPGELFF. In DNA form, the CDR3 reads TGTGCCAGCAGCAAAGGAGGGCCCGGGGAGCTGTTTTTT.

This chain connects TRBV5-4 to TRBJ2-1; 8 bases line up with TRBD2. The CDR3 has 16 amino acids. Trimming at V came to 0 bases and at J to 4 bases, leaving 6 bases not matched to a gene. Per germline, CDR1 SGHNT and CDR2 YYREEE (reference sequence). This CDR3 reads CASSLAASGGYNEQFF. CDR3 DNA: TGTGCCAGCAGCTTGGCCGCGAGCGGGGGATACAATGAGCAGTTCTTC.

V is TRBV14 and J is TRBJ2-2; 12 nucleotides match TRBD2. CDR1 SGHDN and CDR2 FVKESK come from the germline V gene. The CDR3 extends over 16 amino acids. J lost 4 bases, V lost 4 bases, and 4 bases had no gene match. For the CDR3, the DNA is TGTGCCAGCAGCCCCCTAGCGGGGGGGCGCACCGGGGAGCTGTTTTTT. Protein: CASSPLAGGRTGELFF.

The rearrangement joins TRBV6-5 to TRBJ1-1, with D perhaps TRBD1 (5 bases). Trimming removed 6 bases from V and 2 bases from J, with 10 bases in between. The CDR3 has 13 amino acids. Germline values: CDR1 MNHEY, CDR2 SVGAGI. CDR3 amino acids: CASSAGGNTEAFF. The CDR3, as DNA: TGTGCCAGCAGCGCGGGGGGTAACACTGAAGCTTTCTTT.

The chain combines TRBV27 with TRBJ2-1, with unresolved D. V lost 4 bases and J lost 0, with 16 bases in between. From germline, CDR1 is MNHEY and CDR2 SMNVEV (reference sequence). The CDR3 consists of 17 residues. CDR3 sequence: CASSSPWPLSSYNEQFF. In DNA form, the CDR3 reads TGTGCCAGCAGTTCCCCCTGGCCGCTCAGCTCCTACAATGAGCAGTTCTTC.

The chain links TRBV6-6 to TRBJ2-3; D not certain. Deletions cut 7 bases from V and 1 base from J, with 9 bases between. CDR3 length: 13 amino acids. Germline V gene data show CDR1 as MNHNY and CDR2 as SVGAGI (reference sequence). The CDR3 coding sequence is TGTGCCAGCACCGGTCTTGGCACAGATACGCAGTATTTT. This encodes CASTGLGTDTQYF.

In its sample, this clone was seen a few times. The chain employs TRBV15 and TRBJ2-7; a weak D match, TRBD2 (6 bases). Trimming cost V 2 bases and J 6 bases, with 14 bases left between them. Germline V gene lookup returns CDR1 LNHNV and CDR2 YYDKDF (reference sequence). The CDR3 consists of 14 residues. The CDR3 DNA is TGTGCCACCAGCAGATCCGCCGGGGGAACCGAGCAGTACTTC. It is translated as CATSRSAGGTEQYF.

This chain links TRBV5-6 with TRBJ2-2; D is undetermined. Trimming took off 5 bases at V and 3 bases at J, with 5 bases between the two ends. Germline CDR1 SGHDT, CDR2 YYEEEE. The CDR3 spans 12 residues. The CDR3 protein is CASRLYTGELFF. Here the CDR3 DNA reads TGTGCCAGCAGACTTTACACCGGGGAGCTGTTTTTT.

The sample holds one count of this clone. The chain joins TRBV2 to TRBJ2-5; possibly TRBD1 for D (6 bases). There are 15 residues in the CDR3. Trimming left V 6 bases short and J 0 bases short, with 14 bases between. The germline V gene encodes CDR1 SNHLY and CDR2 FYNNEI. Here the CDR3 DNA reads TGTGCCAGCAGCAACAGGGCCTTGTACCAAGAGACCCAGTACTTC. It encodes CASSNRALYQETQYF. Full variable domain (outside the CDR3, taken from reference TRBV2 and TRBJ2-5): EPEVTQTPSHQVTQMGQEVILRCVPISNHLYFYWYRQILGQKVEFLVSFYNNEISEKSEIFDDQFSVERPDGSNFTLKIRSTKLEDSAMYFCASSNRALYQETQYFGPGTRLLVL.

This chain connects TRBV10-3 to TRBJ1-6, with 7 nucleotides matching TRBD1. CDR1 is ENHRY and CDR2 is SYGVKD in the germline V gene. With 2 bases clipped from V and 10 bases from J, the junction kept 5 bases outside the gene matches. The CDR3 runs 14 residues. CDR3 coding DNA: TGTGCCATCAGTGAGGACAGGGTAAGCTCACCCCTCCACTTT. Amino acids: CAISEDRVSSPLHF.

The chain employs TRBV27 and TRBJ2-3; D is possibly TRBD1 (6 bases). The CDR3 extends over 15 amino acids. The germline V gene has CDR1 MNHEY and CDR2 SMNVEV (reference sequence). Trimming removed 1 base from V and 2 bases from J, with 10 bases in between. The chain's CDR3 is CASSLFTGTTDTQYF. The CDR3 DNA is TGTGCCAGCAGTTTATTTACAGGGACCACAGATACGCAGTATTTT.

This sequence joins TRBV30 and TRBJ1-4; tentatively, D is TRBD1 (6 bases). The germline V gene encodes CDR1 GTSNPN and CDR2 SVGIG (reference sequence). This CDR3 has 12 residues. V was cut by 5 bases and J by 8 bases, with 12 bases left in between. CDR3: CAWGGHGEKLFF. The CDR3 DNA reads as TGTGCCTGGGGGGGACATGGGGAAAAACTGTTTTTT.

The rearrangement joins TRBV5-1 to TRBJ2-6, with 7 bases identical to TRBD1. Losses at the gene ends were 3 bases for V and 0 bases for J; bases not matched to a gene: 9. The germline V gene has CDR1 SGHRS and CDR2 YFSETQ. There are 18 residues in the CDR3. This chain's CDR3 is CASSSEADRYSGANVLTF. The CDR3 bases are TGCGCCAGCAGCTCCGAGGCGGACAGGTACTCTGGGGCCAACGTCCTGACTTTC. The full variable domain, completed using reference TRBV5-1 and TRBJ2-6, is KAGVTQTPRYLIKTRGQQVTLSCSPISGHRSVSWYQQTPGQGLQFLFEYFSETQRNKGNFPGRFSGRQFSNSRSEMNVSTLELGDSALYLCASSSEADRYSGANVLTFGAGSRLTVL.

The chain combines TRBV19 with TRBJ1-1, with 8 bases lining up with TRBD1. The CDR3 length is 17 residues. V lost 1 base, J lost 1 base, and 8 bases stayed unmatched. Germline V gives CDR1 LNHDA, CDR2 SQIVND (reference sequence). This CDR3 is CASSIAGGAGRNTEAFF. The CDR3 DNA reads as TGTGCCAGTAGTATAGCAGGGGGCGCCGGTCGGAACACTGAAGCTTTCTTT.

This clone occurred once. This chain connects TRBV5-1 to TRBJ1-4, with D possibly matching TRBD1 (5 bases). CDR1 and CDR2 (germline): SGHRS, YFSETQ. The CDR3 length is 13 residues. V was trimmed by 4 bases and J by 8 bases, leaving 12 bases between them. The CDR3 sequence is CASSRWTPEKLFF. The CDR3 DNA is TGCGCCAGCAGCCGCTGGACACCGGAAAAACTGTTTTTT.

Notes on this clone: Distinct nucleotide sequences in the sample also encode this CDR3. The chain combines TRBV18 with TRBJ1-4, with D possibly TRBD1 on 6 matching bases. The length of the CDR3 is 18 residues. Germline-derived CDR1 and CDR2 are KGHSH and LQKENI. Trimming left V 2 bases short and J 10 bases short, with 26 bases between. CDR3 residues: CASSPIRQGQGRLVKLFF. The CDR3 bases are TGTGCCAGCTCACCAATACGGCAGGGGCAAGGCCGATTGGTAAAACTGTTTTTT.

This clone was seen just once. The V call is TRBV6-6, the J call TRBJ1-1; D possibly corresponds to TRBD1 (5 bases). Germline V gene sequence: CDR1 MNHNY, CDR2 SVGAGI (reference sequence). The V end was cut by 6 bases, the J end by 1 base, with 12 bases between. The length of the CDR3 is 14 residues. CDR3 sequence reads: CASRPSQGNTEAFF. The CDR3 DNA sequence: TGTGCCAGCAGGCCATCCCAGGGGAACACTGAAGCTTTCTTT.

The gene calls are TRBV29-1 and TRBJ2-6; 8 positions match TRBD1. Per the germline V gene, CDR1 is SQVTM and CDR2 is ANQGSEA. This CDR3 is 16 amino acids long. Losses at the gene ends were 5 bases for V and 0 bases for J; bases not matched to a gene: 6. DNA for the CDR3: TGCAGCGTTAGGACAGGGAAGAGCTCTGGGGCCAACGTCCTGACTTTC. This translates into CSVRTGKSSGANVLTF.

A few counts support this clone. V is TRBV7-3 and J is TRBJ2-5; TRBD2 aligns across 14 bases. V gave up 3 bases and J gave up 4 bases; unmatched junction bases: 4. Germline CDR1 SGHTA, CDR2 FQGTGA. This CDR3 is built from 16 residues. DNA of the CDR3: TGTGCCAGCAGCTTCGGACTAGCGGGGGGTACAGAGACCCAGTACTTC. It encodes CASSFGLAGGTETQYF. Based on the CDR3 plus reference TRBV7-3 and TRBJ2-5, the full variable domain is GAGVSQTPSNKVTEKGKYVELRCDPISGHTALYWYRQSLGQGPEFLIYFQGTGAADDSGLPNDRFFAVRPEGSVSTLKIQRTERGDSAVYLCASSFGLAGGTETQYFGPGTRLLVL.

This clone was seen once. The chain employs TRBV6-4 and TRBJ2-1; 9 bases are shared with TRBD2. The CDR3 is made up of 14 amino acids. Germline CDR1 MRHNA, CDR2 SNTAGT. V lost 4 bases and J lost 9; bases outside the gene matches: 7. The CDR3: CASSVAGGPSEQFF. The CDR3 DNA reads TGTGCCAGCAGTGTCGCGGGGGGGCCCAGTGAGCAGTTCTTC.

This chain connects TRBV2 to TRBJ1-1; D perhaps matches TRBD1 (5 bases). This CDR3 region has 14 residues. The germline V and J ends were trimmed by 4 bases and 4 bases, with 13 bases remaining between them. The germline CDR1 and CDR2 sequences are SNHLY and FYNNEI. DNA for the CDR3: TGTGCCAGCAGTGTTCAGGGAGGGAGCACTGAAGCTTTCTTT. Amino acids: CASSVQGGSTEAFF.

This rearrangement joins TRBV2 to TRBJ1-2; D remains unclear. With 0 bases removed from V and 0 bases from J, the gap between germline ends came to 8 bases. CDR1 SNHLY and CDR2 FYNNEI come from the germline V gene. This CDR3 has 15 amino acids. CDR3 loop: CASSEALSTNYGYTF. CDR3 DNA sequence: TGTGCCAGCAGTGAAGCGCTCAGTACTAACTATGGCTACACCTTC.